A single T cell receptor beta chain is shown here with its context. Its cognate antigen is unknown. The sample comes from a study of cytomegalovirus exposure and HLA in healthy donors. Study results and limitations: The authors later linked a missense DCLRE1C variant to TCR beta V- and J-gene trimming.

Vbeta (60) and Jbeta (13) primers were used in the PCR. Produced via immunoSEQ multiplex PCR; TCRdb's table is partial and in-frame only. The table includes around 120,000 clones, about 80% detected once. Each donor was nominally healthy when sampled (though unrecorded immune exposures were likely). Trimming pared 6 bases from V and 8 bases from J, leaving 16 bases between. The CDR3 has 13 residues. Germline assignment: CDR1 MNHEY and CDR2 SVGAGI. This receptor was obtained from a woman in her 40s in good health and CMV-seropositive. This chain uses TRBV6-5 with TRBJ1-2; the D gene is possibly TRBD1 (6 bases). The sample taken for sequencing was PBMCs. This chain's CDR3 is CASRKVGAEGYTF. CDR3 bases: TGTGCCAGCAGGAAGGTGGGGGCAGAAGGCTACACCTTC.